This is a list of T cell receptor beta chains from one sample in a study of T cells in Graves' hyperthyroidism and ophthalmopathy. A single record per CDR3 protein comes from TCRdb applying MiXCR to the multiplex PCR reads. The data hold over 650,000 distinct CDR3 sequences, with 45% observed a single time. The sequenced sample consisted of peripheral blood or thyroid tissue (not recorded which). The source of these receptors is an adult man with Graves' disease, either hyperthyroidism or ophthalmopathy (not recorded which). Each CDR3 is given with its conserved first and last residue. A D gene is named only where the DNA matches it firmly. A row's size may be missing; if present it is once, few, many or a size class.

clone_size: many
v_call: TRBV7-9
j_call: TRBJ1-2
d_call: TRBD1
cdr3_aa: CASSLGQMNGYTF
cdr3_nt: TGTGCCAGCAGCTTGGGACAGATGAATGGCTACACCTTC

clone_size: many
v_call: TRBV29-1
j_call: TRBJ2-7
d_call: -
cdr3_aa: CSVVVTHSYEQYF
cdr3_nt: TGCAGCGTTGTAGTGACACACTCCTACGAGCAGTACTTC

clone_size: few
v_call: TRBV3-1
j_call: TRBJ1-5
d_call: -
cdr3_aa: CASSHPGGFQHF
cdr3_nt: TGTGCCAGCAGCCACCCAGGAGGTTTTCAACATTTT

clone_size: -
v_call: TRBV11-2
j_call: TRBJ1-1
d_call: -
cdr3_aa: CASSLESGVGAFF
cdr3_nt: TGTGCCAGCAGCTTAGAAAGCGGGGTAGGCGCTTTCTTT

clone_size: few
v_call: TRBV20-1
j_call: TRBJ2-7
d_call: -
cdr3_aa: CSASIESSYEQYF
cdr3_nt: TGCAGTGCTAGTATAGAGAGCTCCTACGAGCAGTACTTC

clone_size: many
v_call: TRBV20-1
j_call: TRBJ2-7
d_call: TRBD2
cdr3_aa: CSALGLAGDEQYF
cdr3_nt: TGCAGTGCCCTCGGACTAGCGGGAGACGAGCAGTACTTC

clone_size: -
v_call: TRBV29-1
j_call: TRBJ2-5
d_call: -
cdr3_aa: CSVEEVDQETQYF
cdr3_nt: TGCAGCGTTGAAGAGGTAGATCAAGAGACCCAGTACTTC

clone_size: once
v_call: TRBV20-1
j_call: TRBJ2-5
d_call: -
cdr3_aa: CSARETLQETQYF
cdr3_nt: TGCAGTGCTAGAGAAACGCTCCAAGAGACCCAGTACTTC

clone_size: -
v_call: TRBV19
j_call: TRBJ2-7
d_call: -
cdr3_aa: CASSRWPQLTYEQYF
cdr3_nt: TGTGCCAGTAGTAGGTGGCCCCAGCTAACCTACGAGCAGTACTTC

clone_size: few
v_call: TRBV6-6
j_call: TRBJ1-6
d_call: -
cdr3_aa: CASSLPREGKLNSPLHF
cdr3_nt: TGTGCCAGCAGCCTACCGAGGGAGGGGAAACTGAATTCACCCCTCCACTTT

clone_size: -
v_call: TRBV19
j_call: TRBJ2-7
d_call: TRBD2
cdr3_aa: CASTSGRAGNEQYF
cdr3_nt: TGTGCCAGTACTAGCGGGAGGGCCGGCAACGAGCAGTACTTC

clone_size: few
v_call: TRBV20-1
j_call: TRBJ1-2
d_call: -
cdr3_aa: CSARDFNQGRVHYGYTF
cdr3_nt: TGCAGTGCTAGAGACTTTAATCAGGGCCGAGTCCACTATGGCTACACCTTC

clone_size: many
v_call: TRBV20-1
j_call: TRBJ1-2
d_call: -
cdr3_aa: CSATYGGDGYTF
cdr3_nt: TGCAGTGCTACCTACGGGGGCGATGGCTACACCTTC

clone_size: many
v_call: TRBV20-1
j_call: TRBJ1-6
d_call: -
cdr3_aa: CSARGVGRVYSPLHF
cdr3_nt: TGCAGTGCTAGAGGGGTTGGCAGGGTTTATTCACCCCTCCACTTT

clone_size: -
v_call: TRBV29-1
j_call: TRBJ1-3
d_call: -
cdr3_aa: CSVEDARQGNTIYF
cdr3_nt: TGCAGCGTTGAAGATGCGAGGCAGGGAAACACCATATATTTT

clone_size: many
v_call: TRBV7-9
j_call: TRBJ2-7
d_call: -
cdr3_aa: CASSLARFANRAYEQYF
cdr3_nt: TGTGCCAGCAGCTTAGCGCGATTCGCCAATAGAGCCTACGAGCAGTACTTC

clone_size: many
v_call: TRBV7-9
j_call: TRBJ2-2
d_call: -
cdr3_aa: CASSLTQNTGELFF
cdr3_nt: TGTGCCAGCAGCTTAACCCAAAACACCGGGGAGCTGTTTTTT

clone_size: once
v_call: TRBV29-1
j_call: TRBJ2-2
d_call: -
cdr3_aa: CSVAAGPPNTGELFF
cdr3_nt: TGCAGCGTTGCCGCGGGCCCTCCGAACACCGGGGAGCTGTTTTTT

clone_size: once
v_call: TRBV19
j_call: TRBJ2-7
d_call: TRBD2
cdr3_aa: CASSIGTSGAYEQYF
cdr3_nt: TGTGCCAGTAGTATTGGGACTAGCGGAGCCTACGAGCAGTACTTC

clone_size: -
v_call: TRBV9
j_call: TRBJ1-4
d_call: -
cdr3_aa: CASSPSGRPNEKLFF
cdr3_nt: TGTGCCAGCAGCCCGTCGGGTCGCCCTAATGAAAAACTGTTTTTT

clone_size: many
v_call: TRBV19
j_call: TRBJ1-2
d_call: -
cdr3_aa: CASGRQLYGYTF
cdr3_nt: TGTGCCAGTGGCCGGCAGCTCTATGGCTACACCTTC

clone_size: -
v_call: TRBV10-3
j_call: TRBJ1-5
d_call: -
cdr3_aa: CAISRVGNQPQHF
cdr3_nt: TGTGCCATCAGCAGGGTGGGCAATCAGCCCCAGCATTTT

clone_size: few
v_call: TRBV5-1
j_call: TRBJ2-2
d_call: -
cdr3_aa: CASSLERRANTGELFF
cdr3_nt: TGCGCCAGCAGCTTGGAAAGACGGGCAAACACCGGGGAGCTGTTTTTT

clone_size: few
v_call: TRBV5-6
j_call: TRBJ1-1
d_call: TRBD1
cdr3_aa: CASSVYRGLSGVDTEAFF
cdr3_nt: TGTGCCAGCAGCGTTTACAGGGGGCTGAGTGGAGTGGACACTGAAGCTTTCTTT

clone_size: many
v_call: TRBV7-6
j_call: TRBJ1-1
d_call: -
cdr3_aa: CASSADSNTEAFF
cdr3_nt: TGTGCCAGCAGCGCTGACAGTAACACTGAAGCTTTCTTT

clone_size: many
v_call: TRBV20-1
j_call: TRBJ2-5
d_call: TRBD2
cdr3_aa: CSARTSGGQQETQYF
cdr3_nt: TGCAGTGCTAGGACTAGCGGGGGGCAGCAAGAGACCCAGTACTTC

clone_size: few
v_call: TRBV5-1
j_call: TRBJ2-7
d_call: -
cdr3_aa: CASSQVAVVGRSSYEQYF
cdr3_nt: TGCGCCAGCAGCCAAGTGGCGGTTGTGGGACGCAGCTCCTACGAGCAGTACTTC

clone_size: -
v_call: TRBV2
j_call: TRBJ1-2
d_call: -
cdr3_aa: CASSGQRTGLVYGYTF
cdr3_nt: TGTGCCAGCAGCGGACAACGGACGGGGCTTGTCTATGGCTACACCTTC

clone_size: many
v_call: TRBV2
j_call: TRBJ1-1
d_call: TRBD1
cdr3_aa: CASSEPSNRGYGNTEAFF
cdr3_nt: TGTGCCAGCAGTGAACCTTCAAACAGGGGGTACGGGAACACTGAAGCTTTCTTT

clone_size: once
v_call: TRBV20-1
j_call: TRBJ1-4
d_call: -
cdr3_aa: CSARHRLEEKLFF
cdr3_nt: TGCAGTGCTAGACACAGGCTGGAAGAAAAACTGTTTTTT

clone_size: -
v_call: TRBV11-2
j_call: TRBJ2-7
d_call: TRBD2
cdr3_aa: CASTRTSGSSYEQYF
cdr3_nt: TGTGCCAGCACCCGAACTAGCGGTTCTTCCTACGAGCAGTACTTC

clone_size: few
v_call: TRBV9
j_call: TRBJ1-6
d_call: -
cdr3_aa: CASSVAGVRAHF
cdr3_nt: TGTGCCAGCAGCGTAGCAGGGGTTCGAGCCCACTTT

clone_size: -
v_call: TRBV7-2
j_call: TRBJ2-5
d_call: TRBD2
cdr3_aa: CASSDGLAGKETQYF
cdr3_nt: TGTGCCAGCAGCGACGGACTAGCGGGGAAAGAGACCCAGTACTTC

clone_size: -
v_call: TRBV29-1
j_call: TRBJ1-2
d_call: -
cdr3_aa: CSFSSGYGYTF
cdr3_nt: TGCAGTTTTAGTAGCGGGTATGGCTACACCTTC

clone_size: many
v_call: TRBV7-2
j_call: TRBJ1-6
d_call: -
cdr3_aa: CASSLEMDSPLHF
cdr3_nt: TGTGCCAGCAGCTTAGAGATGGATTCACCCCTCCACTTT

clone_size: many
v_call: TRBV12-3/TRBV12-4
j_call: TRBJ1-2
d_call: -
cdr3_aa: CASSPTSSSGYTF
cdr3_nt: TGTGCCAGCAGCCCTACAAGTTCGTCTGGCTACACCTTC

clone_size: many
v_call: TRBV29-1
j_call: TRBJ1-1
d_call: TRBD1
cdr3_aa: CSVEGDRGLGAFF
cdr3_nt: TGCAGCGTTGAGGGGGACAGGGGGCTTGGAGCTTTCTTT

clone_size: many
v_call: TRBV7-9
j_call: TRBJ1-1
d_call: -
cdr3_aa: CASSLTVDNTEAFF
cdr3_nt: TGTGCCAGCAGCCTGACAGTTGACAACACTGAAGCTTTCTTT

clone_size: -
v_call: TRBV2
j_call: TRBJ1-6
d_call: -
cdr3_aa: CASSPEDPISYNSPLHF
cdr3_nt: TGTGCCAGCAGCCCCGAGGACCCGATCTCCTATAATTCACCCCTCCACTTT

clone_size: -
v_call: TRBV12-3/TRBV12-4
j_call: TRBJ1-3
d_call: -
cdr3_aa: CASTKRGGGNTIYF
cdr3_nt: TGTGCCAGCACCAAGAGGGGGGGCGGAAACACCATATATTTT

clone_size: -
v_call: TRBV2
j_call: TRBJ2-7
d_call: TRBD2
cdr3_aa: CASRSGGFYEQYF
cdr3_nt: TGTGCCAGCAGATCGGGAGGATTCTACGAGCAGTACTTC

clone_size: -
v_call: TRBV7-9
j_call: TRBJ2-5
d_call: -
cdr3_aa: CASSASRGRATYQETQYF
cdr3_nt: TGTGCCAGCAGTGCTAGTCGGGGCAGGGCAACGTACCAAGAGACCCAGTACTTC

clone_size: once
v_call: TRBV25-1
j_call: TRBJ1-1
d_call: -
cdr3_aa: CASSDPLSKAFF
cdr3_nt: TGTGCCAGCAGTGATCCCCTTAGTAAAGCTTTCTTT

clone_size: -
v_call: TRBV10-3
j_call: TRBJ1-1
d_call: TRBD1
cdr3_aa: CAISDPRQGPNTEAFF
cdr3_nt: TGTGCCATCAGTGATCCCCGACAGGGGCCGAACACTGAAGCTTTCTTT

clone_size: once
v_call: TRBV20-1
j_call: TRBJ1-1
d_call: -
cdr3_aa: CSAKPSTEAFF
cdr3_nt: TGCAGTGCTAAGCCCTCTACTGAAGCTTTCTTT

clone_size: few
v_call: TRBV14
j_call: TRBJ1-3
d_call: -
cdr3_aa: CASSQVTNSGNTIYF
cdr3_nt: TGTGCCAGCAGCCAAGTTACCAACTCTGGAAACACCATATATTTT

clone_size: -
v_call: TRBV12-3/TRBV12-4
j_call: TRBJ1-5
d_call: TRBD1
cdr3_aa: CASSRDRANQPQHF
cdr3_nt: TGTGCCAGCAGTCGTGACAGGGCGAATCAGCCCCAGCATTTT

clone_size: -
v_call: TRBV5-1
j_call: TRBJ1-6
d_call: -
cdr3_aa: CASSQSSRHSPLHF
cdr3_nt: TGCGCCAGCAGCCAATCCAGCCGACATTCACCCCTCCACTTT

clone_size: many
v_call: TRBV12-3/TRBV12-4
j_call: TRBJ1-3
d_call: TRBD1
cdr3_aa: CASRPTGTGLDTIYF
cdr3_nt: TGTGCCAGCAGGCCTACCGGGACAGGGCTAGACACCATATATTTT

clone_size: -
v_call: TRBV5-5
j_call: TRBJ2-7
d_call: -
cdr3_aa: CASSLKGDEQYF
cdr3_nt: TGTGCCAGCAGCTTGAAGGGGGACGAGCAGTACTTC

clone_size: many
v_call: TRBV5-1
j_call: TRBJ1-1
d_call: -
cdr3_aa: CASSLGRAATTKNTEAFF
cdr3_nt: TGCGCCAGCAGCTTGGGACGGGCCGCGACAACTAAGAACACTGAAGCTTTCTTT

clone_size: -
v_call: TRBV6-5
j_call: TRBJ1-4
d_call: TRBD1
cdr3_aa: CASSWTGVGGEKLFF
cdr3_nt: TGTGCCAGCAGTTGGACAGGGGTTGGCGGTGAAAAACTGTTTTTT

clone_size: -
v_call: TRBV19
j_call: TRBJ2-2
d_call: TRBD2
cdr3_aa: CASTSASGSWGTGELFF
cdr3_nt: TGTGCCAGTACGTCGGCTAGCGGGAGTTGGGGCACCGGGGAGCTGTTTTTT

clone_size: -
v_call: TRBV20-1
j_call: TRBJ2-7
d_call: -
cdr3_aa: CSARRAGVTYEQYF
cdr3_nt: TGCAGTGCTAGACGTGCGGGTGTAACCTACGAGCAGTACTTC

clone_size: many
v_call: TRBV2
j_call: TRBJ1-5
d_call: -
cdr3_aa: CASSAHGDQPQHF
cdr3_nt: TGTGCCAGCAGTGCGCACGGCGACCAGCCCCAGCATTTT